This note documents a single T cell receptor (beta chain) sequence. As originally analysed: Estimated nucleated cell counts came from reference gene primer amplification. Method: immunoSEQ multiplex PCR; TCRdb's copy keeps in-frame clones and lacks some. The DNA was the basis for D and trimming; V, J and clone size are from that table. Here the sample spans around 300,000 clones, about 85% being singletons. These data belong to a study of blood T cell repertoires in COVID-19. Study summary: Acute-phase and convalescent COVID-19 samples originated in the United States, Italy and Spain. PBMCs, B-cell-depleted T cells, or T cells provided the cDNA or gDNA that made up the material.

The ends lost 1 base at V and 4 bases at J; junction bases unmatched: 7. Germline V CDR1 and CDR2: LNHDA, SQIVND (reference sequence). This CDR3 comprises 16 residues. Sequenced: peripheral blood. This receptor was taken from a human donor in a cohort sampled during active COVID-19. This sequence joins TRBV19 and TRBJ2-1; TRBD1 agrees at 7 bases. For the CDR3, the DNA is TGTGCCAGTAGTATAGTGACAGGGTCGGGGTACAATGAGCAGTTCTTC. Translation: CASSIVTGSGYNEQFF.